This TCR beta chain was obtained from a study of blood T cell repertoires in COVID-19. For the study at large: Samples representing acute and convalescent COVID-19 were sourced from the United States, Italy and Spain. T cells, B-cell-depleted T cells, or PBMCs provided the cDNA or gDNA that served as material.

Looked up from germline, CDR1 is MNHNY and CDR2 is SVGAGI (reference sequence). CDR3 length: 13 amino acids. V lost 11 bases, J lost 5 bases, and 18 bases lay in between. Only in-frame clones appear in the TCRdb table, and some are missing; sequencing was by immunoSEQ multiplex PCR. Seen here are 20,000 to 25,000 clones, less than 75% observed once, and the top ten hold roughly a fifth. The receptor's source is a human donor in a cohort sampled during active or convalescent COVID-19. This rearrangement joins TRBV6-6 to TRBJ1-2; no definite D call. Sequencing used peripheral blood. The CDR3: CASSRGEGYGYTF. The CDR3 region has the DNA TGTGCCTCCTCCCGCGGGGAAGGGTATGGCTACACCTTC.